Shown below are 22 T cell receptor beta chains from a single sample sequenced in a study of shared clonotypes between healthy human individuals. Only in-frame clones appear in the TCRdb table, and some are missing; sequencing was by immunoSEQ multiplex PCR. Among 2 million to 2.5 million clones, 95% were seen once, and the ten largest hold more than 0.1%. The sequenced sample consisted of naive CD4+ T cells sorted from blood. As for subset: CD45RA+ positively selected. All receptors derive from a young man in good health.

CDR3 DNA sequence: TGCGCCAGCAGCCAAGTTGGCCGGGACAGGGGGCGACGGGAGCAGTACTTC. This gives the protein CASSQVGRDRGRREQYF. The genes are TRBV4-1 and TRBJ2-7; 12 bases align to TRBD1. The junction had 11 bases not matched to a gene; V was cut back by 1 base and J by 7 bases. The germline V gene has CDR1 MGHRA and CDR2 YSYEKL. The CDR3 extends over 17 amino acids.

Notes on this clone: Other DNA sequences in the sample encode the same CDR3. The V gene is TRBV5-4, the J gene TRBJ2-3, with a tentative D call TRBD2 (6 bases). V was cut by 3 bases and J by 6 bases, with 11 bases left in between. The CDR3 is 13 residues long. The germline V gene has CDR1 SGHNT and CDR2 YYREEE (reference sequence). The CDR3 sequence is CASSSPAGDTQYF. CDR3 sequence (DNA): TGTGCCAGCAGCTCTCCGGCGGGGGATACGCAGTATTTT.

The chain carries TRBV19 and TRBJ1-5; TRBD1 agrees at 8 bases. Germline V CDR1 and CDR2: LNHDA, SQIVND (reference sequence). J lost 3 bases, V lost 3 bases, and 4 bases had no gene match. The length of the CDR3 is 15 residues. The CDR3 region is CASSMGQENNQPQHF. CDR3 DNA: TGTGCCAGTAGTATGGGACAGGAGAACAATCAGCCCCAGCATTTT.

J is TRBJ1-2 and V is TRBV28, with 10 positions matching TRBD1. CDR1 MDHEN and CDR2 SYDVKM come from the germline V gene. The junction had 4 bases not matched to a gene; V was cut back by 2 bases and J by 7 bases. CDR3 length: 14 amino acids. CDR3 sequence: CASSLDRGRSGYTF. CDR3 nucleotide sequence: TGTGCCAGCAGTTTAGACAGGGGGCGAAGTGGCTACACCTTC.

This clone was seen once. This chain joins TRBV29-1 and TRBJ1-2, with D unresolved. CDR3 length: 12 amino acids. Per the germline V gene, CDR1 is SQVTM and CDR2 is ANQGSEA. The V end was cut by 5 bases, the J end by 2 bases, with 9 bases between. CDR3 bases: TGCAGCGTTTATTCATCAAACTATGGCTACACCTTC. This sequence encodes CSVYSSNYGYTF.

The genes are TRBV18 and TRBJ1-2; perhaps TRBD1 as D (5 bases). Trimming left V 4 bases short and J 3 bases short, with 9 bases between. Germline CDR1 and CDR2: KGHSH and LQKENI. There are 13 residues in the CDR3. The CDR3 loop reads CASSHGTDYGYTF. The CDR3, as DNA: TGTGCCAGCTCACACGGGACCGACTATGGCTACACCTTC.

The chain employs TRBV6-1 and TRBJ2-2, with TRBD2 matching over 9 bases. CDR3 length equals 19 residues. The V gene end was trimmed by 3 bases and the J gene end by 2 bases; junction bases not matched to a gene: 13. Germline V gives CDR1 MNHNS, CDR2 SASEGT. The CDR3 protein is CASSDAKWSGRYNTGELFF. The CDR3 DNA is TGTGCCAGCAGTGACGCGAAATGGAGCGGGAGGTACAACACCGGGGAGCTGTTTTTT.

The CDR3 nucleotides are TGTGCCACCGGCGAGACAGGGTTGGGAAACACCATATATTTT. It codes for CATGETGLGNTIYF. The V gene is TRBV6-6, the J gene TRBJ1-3, with 7 bases identical to TRBD1. J lost 4 bases, V lost 10 bases, and 10 bases had no gene match. Germline CDR1 MNHNY, CDR2 SVGAGI (reference sequence). The CDR3 runs 14 residues.

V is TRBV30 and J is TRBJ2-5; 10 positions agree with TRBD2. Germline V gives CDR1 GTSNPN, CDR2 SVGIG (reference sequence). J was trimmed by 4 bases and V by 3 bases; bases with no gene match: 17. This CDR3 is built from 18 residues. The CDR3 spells CAWRSPRGRLAGGETQYF. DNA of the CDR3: TGTGCCTGGAGATCCCCAAGAGGGAGACTAGCGGGTGGAGAGACCCAGTACTTC. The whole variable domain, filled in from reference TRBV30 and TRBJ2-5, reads SQTIHQWPATLVQPVGSPLSLECTVEGTSNPNLYWYRQAAGRGLQLLFYSVGIGQISSEVPQNLSASRPQDRQFILSSKKLLLSDSGFYLCAWRSPRGRLAGGETQYFGPGTRLLVL.

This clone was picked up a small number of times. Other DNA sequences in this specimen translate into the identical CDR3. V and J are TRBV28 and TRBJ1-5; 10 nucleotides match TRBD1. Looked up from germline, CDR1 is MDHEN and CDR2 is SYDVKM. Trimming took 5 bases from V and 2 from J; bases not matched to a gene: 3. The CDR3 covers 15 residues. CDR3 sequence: CASSPGTGGNQPQHF. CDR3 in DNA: TGTGCCAGCAGTCCCGGGACAGGGGGCAATCAGCCCCAGCATTTT.

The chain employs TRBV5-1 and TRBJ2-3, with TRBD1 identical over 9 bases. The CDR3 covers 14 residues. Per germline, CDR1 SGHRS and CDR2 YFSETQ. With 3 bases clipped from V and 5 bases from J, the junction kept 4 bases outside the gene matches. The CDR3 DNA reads TGCGCCAGCAGCTCTTCGGGACAGGGAGATACGCAGTATTTT. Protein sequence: CASSSSGQGDTQYF.

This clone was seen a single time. CDR3: CASSRDSSGTGELFF. The DNA for the CDR3 is TGTGCCAGCTCTCGGGACAGTTCGGGGACCGGGGAGCTGTTTTTT. The genes are TRBV18 and TRBJ2-2; TRBD1 agrees at 7 bases. From germline, CDR1 is KGHSH and CDR2 LQKENI. The CDR3 has 15 amino acids. The trim removed 6 bases at V and 5 bases at J, leaving 9 bases unmatched.

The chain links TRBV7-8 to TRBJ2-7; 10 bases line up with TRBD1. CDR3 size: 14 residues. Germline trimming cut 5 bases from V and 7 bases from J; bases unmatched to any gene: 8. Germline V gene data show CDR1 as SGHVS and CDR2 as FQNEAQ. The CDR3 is CASSPRQGAREQYF. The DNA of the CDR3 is TGTGCCAGCAGCCCACGACAGGGGGCGAGGGAGCAGTACTTC.

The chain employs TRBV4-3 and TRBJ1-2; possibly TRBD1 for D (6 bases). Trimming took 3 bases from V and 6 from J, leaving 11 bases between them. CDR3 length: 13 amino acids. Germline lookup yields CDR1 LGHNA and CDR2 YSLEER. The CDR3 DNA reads TGCGCCAGCAGCCAGGAGGACAGAGATGGCTACACCTTC. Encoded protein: CASSQEDRDGYTF.

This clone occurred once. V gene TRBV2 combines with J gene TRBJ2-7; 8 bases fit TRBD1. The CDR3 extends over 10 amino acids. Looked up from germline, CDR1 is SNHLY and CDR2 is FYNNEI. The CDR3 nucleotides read TGTGCCAGCAGTGAGACAGGGGTGGGTGTC. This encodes CASSETGVGV.

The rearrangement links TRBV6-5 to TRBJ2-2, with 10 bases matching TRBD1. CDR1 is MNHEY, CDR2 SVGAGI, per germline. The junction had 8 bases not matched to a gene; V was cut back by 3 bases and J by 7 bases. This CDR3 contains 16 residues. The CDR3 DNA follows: TGTGCCAGCAGTTATTCTCCGACAGGGGGCCTCGGGGAGCTGTTTTTT. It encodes CASSYSPTGGLGELFF.

CDR3 sequence: CASSIGGQGASEAFF. DNA of the CDR3: TGTGCCAGCTCCATAGGGGGACAGGGGGCGTCTGAAGCTTTCTTT. The chain uses TRBV18 and TRBJ1-1; 12 bases fit TRBD1. Germline CDR1 is KGHSH and CDR2 is LQKENI. Germline trimming cut 6 bases from V and 6 bases from J; bases unmatched to any gene: 8. The CDR3 consists of 15 residues.

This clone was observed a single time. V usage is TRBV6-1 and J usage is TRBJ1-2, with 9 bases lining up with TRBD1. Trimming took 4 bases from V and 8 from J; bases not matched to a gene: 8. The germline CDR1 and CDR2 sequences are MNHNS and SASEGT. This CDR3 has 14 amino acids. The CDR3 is CASSGGQGGWGYTF. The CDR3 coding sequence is TGTGCCAGCAGTGGGGGACAGGGAGGATGGGGCTACACCTTC.

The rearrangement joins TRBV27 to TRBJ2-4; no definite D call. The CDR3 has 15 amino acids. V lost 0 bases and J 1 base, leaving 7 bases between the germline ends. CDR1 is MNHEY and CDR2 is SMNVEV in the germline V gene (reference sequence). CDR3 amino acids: CASSLSGRAKNIQYF. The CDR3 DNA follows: TGTGCCAGCAGTTTATCAGGCAGGGCCAAAAACATTCAGTACTTC.

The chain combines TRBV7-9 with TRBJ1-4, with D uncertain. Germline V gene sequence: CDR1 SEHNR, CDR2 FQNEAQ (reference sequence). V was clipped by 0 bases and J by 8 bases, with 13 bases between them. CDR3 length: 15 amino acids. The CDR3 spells CASSLAGGVLEKLFF. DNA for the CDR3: TGTGCCAGCAGCTTAGCAGGAGGCGTTCTCGAAAAACTGTTTTTT.

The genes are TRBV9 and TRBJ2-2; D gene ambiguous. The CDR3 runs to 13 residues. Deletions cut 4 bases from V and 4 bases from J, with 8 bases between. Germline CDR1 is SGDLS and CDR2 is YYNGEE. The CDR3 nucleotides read TGTGCCAGCAGCCACGAGGTCACCGGGGAGCTGTTTTTT. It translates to CASSHEVTGELFF.

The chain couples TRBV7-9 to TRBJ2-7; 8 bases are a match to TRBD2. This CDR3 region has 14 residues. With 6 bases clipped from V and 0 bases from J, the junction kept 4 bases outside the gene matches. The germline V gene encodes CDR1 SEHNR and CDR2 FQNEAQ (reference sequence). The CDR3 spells CASRRAGDSYEQYF. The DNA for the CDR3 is TGTGCCAGCAGAAGAGCGGGAGACTCCTACGAGCAGTACTTC.